This is a list of T cell receptor beta chains from one sample in a study of naive and memory T cell subsets. MiXCR, applied by TCRdb to the 5' RACE reads, yields one record per CDR3 protein. The repertoire holds about 62,000 distinct CDR3 sequences, under 10% seen once, with 15% to 20% in the top ten. These receptors were obtained from a female donor in good health. Both conserved end residues are part of each CDR3. D genes are given only for firm matches. Only some rows state a clone size, as once, few, many or a class for expanded clones.

j_call | d_call | clone_size | v_call | cdr3_aa | cdr3_nt
TRBJ1-1 | NA | many | TRBV6-4 | CASSPTGGNVGTEAFF | TGTGCCAGCAGCCCAACCGGGGGGAATGTCGGCACTGAAGCTTTCTTT
TRBJ1-2 | NA | many | TRBV19 | CASTNRGRNYGYTF | TGTGCCAGTACAAATAGGGGGAGGAACTATGGCTACACCTTC
TRBJ2-5 | NA | NA | TRBV28 | CASSLGVRTQYF | TGTGCCAGCAGTTTGGGGGTTCGTACCCAGTACTTC
TRBJ2-7 | NA | NA | TRBV20-1 | CSARNRDWGNYEQYF | TGCAGTGCTAGAAACCGGGACTGGGGGAACTACGAGCAGTACTTC
TRBJ2-7 | NA | few | TRBV3-1 | CASSPGGDSDEQYF | TGTGCCAGCAGCCCCGGCGGGGACTCCGACGAGCAGTACTTC
TRBJ2-1 | TRBD1 | NA | TRBV2 | CASKPTGVYNEQFF | TGTGCCAGCAAGCCGACAGGGGTCTACAATGAGCAGTTCTTC
TRBJ2-1 | NA | many | TRBV7-9 | CASSGDKSSYNEQFF | TGTGCCAGCAGCGGGGACAAGAGCTCCTACAATGAGCAGTTCTTC
TRBJ2-2 | NA | few | TRBV3-1 | CASSPVPGVATGELFF | TGTGCCAGCAGCCCCGTGCCAGGGGTGGCTACCGGGGAGCTGTTTTTT
TRBJ2-5 | TRBD2 | few | TRBV7-9 | CASSPRVSTRLAGRANQETQYF | TGTGCCAGCAGCCCGCGAGTCTCAACACGACTAGCGGGGAGGGCCAACCAAGAGACCCAGTACTTC
TRBJ2-1 | TRBD2 | few | TRBV5-4 | CASSLATSGRVYNEQFF | TGTGCCAGCAGCTTGGCCACTAGCGGGAGGGTCTACAATGAGCAGTTCTTC
TRBJ2-1 | NA | many | TRBV14 | CASSQRQTDLYNEQFF | TGTGCCAGCAGCCAAAGACAGACCGACCTCTACAATGAGCAGTTCTTC
TRBJ2-2 | NA | few | TRBV28 | CASRGGTDTGELFF | TGTGCCAGCAGGGGGGGGACAGACACCGGGGAGCTGTTTTTT
TRBJ1-3 | NA | many | TRBV3-1 | CASSLDYSGNTIYF | TGTGCCAGCAGCTTAGATTACTCTGGAAACACCATATATTTT
TRBJ2-3 | TRBD1 | many | TRBV7-2 | CLSRHRTGGTQYF | TGTTTATCTCGCCATAGGACAGGAGGTACGCAGTATTTT
TRBJ1-6 | NA | few | TRBV5-4 | CASSLASGHLSPLHF | TGTGCCAGCAGCTTGGCCTCAGGACACCTCTCACCCCTCCACTTT
TRBJ2-1 | NA | few | TRBV15 | CATSRGNKYNEQFF | TGTGCCACCAGCAGAGGGAACAAATACAATGAGCAGTTCTTC
TRBJ2-2 | TRBD1 | few | TRBV15 | CATSRGGSWTGNTGELFF | TGTGCCACCAGCAGAGGTGGATCGTGGACAGGGAACACCGGGGAGCTGTTTTTT
TRBJ1-1 | NA | many | TRBV6-2/TRBV6-3 | CASRSGVSEAFF | TGTGCCAGCAGATCAGGGGTGTCTGAAGCTTTCTTT
TRBJ2-3 | NA | few | TRBV5-1 | CASSLASLVSTDTQYF | TGCGCCAGCAGCTTGGCCAGTTTAGTGAGCACAGATACGCAGTATTTT